The clone carrying this T cell receptor (beta chain) was observed at least ten times. Its cognate antigen is unknown. The data were obtained in a study of CD8 T cells in ankylosing spondylitis. Findings of the study overall: Earlier reports found some motif variants in synovial fluid and blood in reactive arthritis. Reportedly, matched ankylosing spondylitis synovial fluid was significantly enriched for disease-linked clones. A motif of 7 to 9 highly homologous TCR beta variants was seen as apparently characteristic of ankylosing spondylitis blood.

The germline V gene encodes CDR1 SGHVS and CDR2 FQNEAQ. The CDR3 is made up of 17 amino acids. V lost 4 bases to trimming and J lost 1 base, with 20 bases between them. Quantitative 5'-RACE with molecular barcodes was used to make the TCR beta libraries. A single record per CDR3 protein comes from TCRdb applying MiXCR to the 5' RACE reads. The profile shows some 220,000 distinct CDR3 sequences, 7% to 8% of them singletons. Sequencing input: blood, either unsorted or a sorted T cell fraction (not recorded which). This receptor was identified in a male donor with ankylosing spondylitis. The V and J genes are TRBV7-8 and TRBJ2-7; tentative D call: TRBD2 (6 bases). The CDR3 reads CASSSQWGRRSSYEQYF. The CDR3 DNA reads TGTGCCAGCAGCTCCCAGTGGGGGAGGCGATCGTCCTACGAGCAGTACTTC.